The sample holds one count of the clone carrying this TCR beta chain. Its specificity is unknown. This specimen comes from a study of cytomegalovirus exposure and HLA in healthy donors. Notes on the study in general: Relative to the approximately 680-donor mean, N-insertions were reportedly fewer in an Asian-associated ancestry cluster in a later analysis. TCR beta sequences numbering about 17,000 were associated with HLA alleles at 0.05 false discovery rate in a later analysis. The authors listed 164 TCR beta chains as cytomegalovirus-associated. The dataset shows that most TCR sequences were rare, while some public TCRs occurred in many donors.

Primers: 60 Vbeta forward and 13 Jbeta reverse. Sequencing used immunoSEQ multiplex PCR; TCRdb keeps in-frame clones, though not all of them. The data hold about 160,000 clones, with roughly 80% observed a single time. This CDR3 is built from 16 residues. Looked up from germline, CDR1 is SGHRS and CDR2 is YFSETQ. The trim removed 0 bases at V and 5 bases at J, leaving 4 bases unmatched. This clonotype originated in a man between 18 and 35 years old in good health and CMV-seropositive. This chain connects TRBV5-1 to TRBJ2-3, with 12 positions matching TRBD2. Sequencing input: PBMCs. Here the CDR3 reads CASSLGASGRVDTQYF. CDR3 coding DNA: TGCGCCAGCAGCTTGGGAGCTAGCGGGAGGGTAGATACGCAGTATTTT.